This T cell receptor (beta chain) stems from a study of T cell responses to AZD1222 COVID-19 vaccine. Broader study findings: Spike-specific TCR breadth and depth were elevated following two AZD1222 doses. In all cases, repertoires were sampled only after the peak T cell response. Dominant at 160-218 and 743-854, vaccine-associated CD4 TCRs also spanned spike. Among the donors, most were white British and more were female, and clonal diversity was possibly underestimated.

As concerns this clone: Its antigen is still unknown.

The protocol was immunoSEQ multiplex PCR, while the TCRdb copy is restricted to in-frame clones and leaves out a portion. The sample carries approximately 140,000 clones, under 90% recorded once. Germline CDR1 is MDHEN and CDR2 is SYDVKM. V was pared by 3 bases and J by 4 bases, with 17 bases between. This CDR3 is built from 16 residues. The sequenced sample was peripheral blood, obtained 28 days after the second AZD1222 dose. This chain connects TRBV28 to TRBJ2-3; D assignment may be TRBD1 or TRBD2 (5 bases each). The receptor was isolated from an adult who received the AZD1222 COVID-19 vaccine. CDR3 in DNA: TGTGCCAGCAGTTTGAGTTCGGGGCCCACGGCAGATACGCAGTATTTT. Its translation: CASSLSSGPTADTQYF. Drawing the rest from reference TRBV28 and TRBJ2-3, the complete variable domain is DVKVTQSSRYLVKRTGEKVFLECVQDMDHENMFWYRQDPGLGLRLIYFSYDVKMKEKGDIPEGYSVSREKKERFSLILESASTNQTSMYLCASSLSSGPTADTQYFGPGTRLTVL.